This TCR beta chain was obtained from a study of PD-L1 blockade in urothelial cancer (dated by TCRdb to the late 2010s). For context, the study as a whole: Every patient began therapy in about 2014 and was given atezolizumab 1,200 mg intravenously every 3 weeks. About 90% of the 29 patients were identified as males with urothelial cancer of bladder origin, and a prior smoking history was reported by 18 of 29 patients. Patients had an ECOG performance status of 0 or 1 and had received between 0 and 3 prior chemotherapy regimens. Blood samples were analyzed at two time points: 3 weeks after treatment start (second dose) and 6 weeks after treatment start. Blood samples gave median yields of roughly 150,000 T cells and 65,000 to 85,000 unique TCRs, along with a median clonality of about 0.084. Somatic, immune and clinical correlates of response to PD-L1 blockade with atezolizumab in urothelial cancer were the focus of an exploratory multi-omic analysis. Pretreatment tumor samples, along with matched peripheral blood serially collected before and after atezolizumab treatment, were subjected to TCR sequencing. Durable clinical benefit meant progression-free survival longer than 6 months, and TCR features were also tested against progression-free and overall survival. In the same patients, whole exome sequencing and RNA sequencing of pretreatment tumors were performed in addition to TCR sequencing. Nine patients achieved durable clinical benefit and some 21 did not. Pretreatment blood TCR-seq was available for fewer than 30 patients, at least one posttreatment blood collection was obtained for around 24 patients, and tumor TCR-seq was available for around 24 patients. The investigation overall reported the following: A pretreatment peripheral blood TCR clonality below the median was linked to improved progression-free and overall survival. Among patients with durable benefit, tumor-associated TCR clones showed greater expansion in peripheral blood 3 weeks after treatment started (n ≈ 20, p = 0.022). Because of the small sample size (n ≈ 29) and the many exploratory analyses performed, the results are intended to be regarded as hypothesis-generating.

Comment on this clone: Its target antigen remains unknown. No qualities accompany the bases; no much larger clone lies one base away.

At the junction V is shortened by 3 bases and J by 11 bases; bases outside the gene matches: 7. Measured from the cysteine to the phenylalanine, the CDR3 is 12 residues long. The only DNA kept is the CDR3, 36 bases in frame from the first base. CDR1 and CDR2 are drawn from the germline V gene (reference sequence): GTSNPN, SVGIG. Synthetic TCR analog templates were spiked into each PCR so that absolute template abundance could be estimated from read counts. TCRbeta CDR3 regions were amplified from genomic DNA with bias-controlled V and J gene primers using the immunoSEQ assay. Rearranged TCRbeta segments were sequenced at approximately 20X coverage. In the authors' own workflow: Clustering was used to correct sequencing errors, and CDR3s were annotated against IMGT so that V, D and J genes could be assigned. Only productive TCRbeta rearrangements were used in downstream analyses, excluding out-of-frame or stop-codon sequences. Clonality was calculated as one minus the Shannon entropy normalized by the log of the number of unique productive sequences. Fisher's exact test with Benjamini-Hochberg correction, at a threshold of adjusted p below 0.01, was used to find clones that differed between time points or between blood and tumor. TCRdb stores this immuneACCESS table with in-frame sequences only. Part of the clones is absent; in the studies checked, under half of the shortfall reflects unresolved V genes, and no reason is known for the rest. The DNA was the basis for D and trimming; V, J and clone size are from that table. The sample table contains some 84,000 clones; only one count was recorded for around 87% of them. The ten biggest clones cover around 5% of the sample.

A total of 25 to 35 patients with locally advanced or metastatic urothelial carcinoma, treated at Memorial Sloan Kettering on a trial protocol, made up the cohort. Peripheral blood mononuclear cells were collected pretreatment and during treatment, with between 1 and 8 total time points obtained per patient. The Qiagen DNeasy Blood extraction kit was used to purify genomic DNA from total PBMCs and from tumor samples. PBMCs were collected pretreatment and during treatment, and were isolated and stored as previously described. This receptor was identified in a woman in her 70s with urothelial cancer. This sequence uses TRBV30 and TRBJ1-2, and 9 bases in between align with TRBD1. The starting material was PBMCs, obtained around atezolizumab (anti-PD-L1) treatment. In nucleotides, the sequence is TGTGCCTGGAGCCCGGGACAGGGATTTTACACCTTC. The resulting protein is CAWSPGQGFYTF.